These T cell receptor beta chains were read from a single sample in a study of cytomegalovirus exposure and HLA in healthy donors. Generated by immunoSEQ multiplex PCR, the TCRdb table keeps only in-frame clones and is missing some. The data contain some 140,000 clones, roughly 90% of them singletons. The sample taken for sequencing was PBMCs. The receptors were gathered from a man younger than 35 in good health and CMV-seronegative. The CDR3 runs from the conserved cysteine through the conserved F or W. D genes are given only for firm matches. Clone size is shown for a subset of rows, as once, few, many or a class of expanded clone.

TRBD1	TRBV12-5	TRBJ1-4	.	CASRGRGNEKLFF	TGTGCTAGTCGTGGCAGGGGGAATGAAAAACTGTTTTTT
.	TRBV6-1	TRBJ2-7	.	CASRKDLFGYEQYF	TGTGCCAGCAGAAAGGATCTATTCGGGTACGAGCAGTACTTC
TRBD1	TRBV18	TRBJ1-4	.	CASSPRQGTNEKLFF	TGTGCCAGCTCACCCCGACAGGGCACTAATGAAAAACTGTTTTTT
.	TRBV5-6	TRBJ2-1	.	CASSSGQRDYNEQFF	TGTGCCAGCAGCTCTGGACAGAGGGACTACAATGAGCAGTTCTTC
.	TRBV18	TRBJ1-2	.	CASSPSAGTLANYGYTF	TGTGCCAGCTCACCCTCTGCCGGGACTTTAGCTAACTATGGCTACACCTTC
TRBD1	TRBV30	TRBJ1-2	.	CAWSGGGQGPNYGYTF	TGTGCCTGGAGTGGGGGGGGACAGGGCCCTAACTATGGCTACACCTTC
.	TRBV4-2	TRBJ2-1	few	CASSQEGEAEQFF	TGTGCCAGCAGCCAGGAAGGGGAGGCTGAGCAGTTCTTC
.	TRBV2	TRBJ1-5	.	CASNQINQPQHF	TGTGCCAGCAACCAGATCAATCAGCCCCAGCATTTT
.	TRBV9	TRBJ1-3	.	CASSAKGVARDRNTIYF	TGTGCCAGCAGTGCTAAGGGGGTAGCCAGGGACCGAAACACCATATATTTT
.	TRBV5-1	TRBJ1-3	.	CASALQSGYSGNTIYF	TGCGCCAGCGCCCTACAGTCGGGATACTCTGGAAACACCATATATTTT
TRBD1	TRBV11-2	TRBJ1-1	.	CASTYPGQANTEAFF	TGTGCCAGCACCTACCCAGGACAGGCGAACACTGAAGCTTTCTTT
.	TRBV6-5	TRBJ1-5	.	CASSYSAGSDQPQHF	TGTGCCAGCAGTTACTCCGCGGGGTCGGATCAGCCCCAGCATTTT
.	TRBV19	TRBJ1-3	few	CASSIQSGNTIYF	TGTGCCAGTAGTATCCAGTCTGGAAACACCATATATTTT
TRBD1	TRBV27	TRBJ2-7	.	CASSYSRTGEQYF	TGTGCCAGCAGTTACTCCAGGACAGGCGAGCAGTACTTC
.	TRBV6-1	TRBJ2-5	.	CASSEGGGWETQYF	TGTGCCAGCAGTGAAGGCGGGGGCTGGGAGACCCAGTACTTC
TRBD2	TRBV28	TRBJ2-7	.	CASSRSGTHYEQYF	TGTGCCAGCAGTCGTAGCGGGACCCACTACGAGCAGTACTTC
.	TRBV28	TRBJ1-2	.	CASSTSGQSYGYTF	TGTGCCAGCAGCACCTCCGGACAGTCCTATGGCTACACCTTC
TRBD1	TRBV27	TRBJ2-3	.	CASRSLGQGTDTQYF	TGTGCCAGCAGGAGCCTGGGACAGGGGACAGATACGCAGTATTTT
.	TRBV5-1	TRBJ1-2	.	CASSRDMGHYGYTF	TGCGCCAGCAGCAGAGACATGGGGCACTATGGCTACACCTTC
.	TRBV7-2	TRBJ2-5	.	CASSFGILETQYF	TGTGCCAGCAGCTTCGGTATTTTGGAGACCCAGTACTTC
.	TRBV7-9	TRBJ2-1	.	CASSPMQVSSYNEQFF	TGTGCCAGCAGCCCGATGCAGGTCAGCTCCTACAATGAGCAGTTCTTC
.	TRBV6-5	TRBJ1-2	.	CASTPTGFNGYTF	TGTGCCAGCACCCCTACAGGGTTTAACGGCTACACCTTC
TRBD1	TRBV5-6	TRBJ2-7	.	CASSLGQGAYEQYF	TGTGCCAGCAGCTTGGGACAGGGGGCTTACGAGCAGTACTTC
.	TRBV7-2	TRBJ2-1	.	CASSQTKFNEQFF	TGTGCCAGCAGCCAGACAAAGTTCAATGAGCAGTTCTTC
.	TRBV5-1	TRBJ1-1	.	CASSLGRNTEAFF	TGCGCCAGCAGCTTGGGTAGGAACACTGAAGCTTTCTTT
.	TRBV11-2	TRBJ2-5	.	CASTPLGWQETQYF	TGTGCCAGCACCCCCCTTGGCTGGCAAGAGACCCAGTACTTC
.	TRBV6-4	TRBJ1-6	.	CASSDLGGSSSPLHF	TGTGCCAGCAGTGACCTAGGGGGTTCGAGTTCACCCCTCCACTTT
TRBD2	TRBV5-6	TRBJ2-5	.	CASSLRLAGAQETQYF	TGTGCCAGCAGCTTGCGACTAGCGGGGGCCCAAGAGACCCAGTACTTC
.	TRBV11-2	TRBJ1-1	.	CASSPLANTEAFF	TGTGCCAGCAGCCCCCTGGCGAACACTGAAGCTTTCTTT
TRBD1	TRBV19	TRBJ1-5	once	CASSRTGSYNQPQHF	TGTGCCAGTAGTCGGACAGGCTCTTACAATCAGCCCCAGCATTTT
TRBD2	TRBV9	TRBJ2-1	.	CASSVAGLAGDLSYNEQFF	TGTGCCAGCAGCGTAGCCGGACTAGCGGGGGACCTCTCCTACAATGAGCAGTTCTTC
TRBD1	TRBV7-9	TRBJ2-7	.	CASSLAVSGTALYEQYF	TGTGCCAGCAGCTTAGCAGTATCCGGGACAGCCCTCTACGAGCAGTACTTC
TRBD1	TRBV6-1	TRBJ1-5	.	CASRRDRDQPQHF	TGTGCCAGCAGGAGGGACAGGGATCAGCCCCAGCATTTT
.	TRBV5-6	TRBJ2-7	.	CASSLGQVEQYF	TGTGCCAGCAGCTTGGGTCAGGTCGAGCAGTACTTC
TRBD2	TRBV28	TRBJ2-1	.	CASSLGRGGPPIFYNEQFF	TGTGCCAGCAGTTTAGGGCGGGGGGGGCCGCCCATATTTTACAATGAGCAGTTCTTC
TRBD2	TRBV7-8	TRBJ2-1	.	CASSLASSGSPGEQFF	TGTGCCAGCAGCTTAGCGTCTAGCGGGAGCCCCGGTGAGCAGTTCTTC
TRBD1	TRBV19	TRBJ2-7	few	CASSIIGTGGYEQYF	TGTGCCAGTAGTATAATCGGGACAGGGGGCTACGAGCAGTACTTC
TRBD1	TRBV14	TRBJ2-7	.	CASSPGQGGYEQYF	TGTGCCAGCAGCCCGGGACAGGGTGGATACGAGCAGTACTTC
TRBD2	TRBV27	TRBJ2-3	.	CASSFQRDITDTQYF	TGTGCCAGCAGTTTCCAGCGGGATATCACAGATACGCAGTATTTT
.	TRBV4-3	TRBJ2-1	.	CASSQDARDEQFF	TGCGCCAGCAGCCAAGATGCGAGGGATGAGCAGTTCTTC
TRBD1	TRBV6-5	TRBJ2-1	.	CASSIQGASYNEQFF	TGTGCCAGCAGTATACAGGGGGCCTCCTACAATGAGCAGTTCTTC
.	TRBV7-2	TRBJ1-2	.	CASSTEIRGAYGYTF	TGTGCCAGCAGCACGGAGATCAGGGGAGCCTATGGCTACACCTTC
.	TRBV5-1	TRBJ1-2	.	CASSPLAETLSDGYTF	TGCGCCAGCAGCCCCCTCGCGGAGACTCTTTCGGATGGCTACACCTTC
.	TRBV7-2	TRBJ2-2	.	CASSSKGLTGELFF	TGTGCCAGCAGCTCAAAGGGGCTCACCGGGGAGCTGTTTTTT
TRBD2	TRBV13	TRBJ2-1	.	CASSGSGTYNEQFF	TGTGCCAGCAGCGGAAGCGGGACCTACAATGAGCAGTTCTTC
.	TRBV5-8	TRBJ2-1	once	CASSFDQGSYNEQFF	TGTGCCAGCAGCTTCGACCAGGGCTCCTACAATGAGCAGTTCTTC
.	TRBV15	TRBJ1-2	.	CATSSPLRRDTNYGYTF	TGTGCCACCAGCAGCCCCCTCCGAAGAGACACTAACTATGGCTACACCTTC
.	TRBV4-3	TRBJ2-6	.	CASSQVFGSGANVLTF	TGCGCCAGCAGCCAGGTCTTCGGCTCTGGGGCCAACGTCCTGACTTTC
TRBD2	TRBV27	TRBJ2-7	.	CASSPGLAGDRQYF	TGTGCCAGCAGTCCGGGACTAGCGGGGGATCGGCAGTACTTC
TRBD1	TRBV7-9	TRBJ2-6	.	CASSLGQGAGANVLTF	TGTGCCAGCAGTCTGGGACAGGGAGCCGGGGCCAACGTCCTGACTTTC
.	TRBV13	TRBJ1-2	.	CASSLAGSKGGYTF	TGTGCCAGCAGCTTAGCAGGGTCAAAAGGTGGCTACACCTTC
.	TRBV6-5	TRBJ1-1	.	CASSYNSQENTEAFF	TGTGCCAGCAGTTACAATAGTCAAGAGAACACTGAAGCTTTCTTT
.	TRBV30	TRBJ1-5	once	CAWSVSGYSNQPQHF	TGTGCCTGGAGTGTATCGGGGTATAGCAATCAGCCCCAGCATTTT
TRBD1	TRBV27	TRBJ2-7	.	CASSKTGPGTGHLQQYF	TGTGCCAGCAGTAAGACTGGACCGGGGACAGGGCATCTTCAGCAGTACTTC